Listed below are T cell receptor beta chains from one sample, sequenced in a study of memory CD4+ T cells and cytomegalovirus serostatus. Libraries were prepared by immunoSEQ multiplex PCR; TCRdb keeps only in-frame clonotypes and omits some of them. The data contain 85,000 to 100,000 clones, 80% of them singletons. The sample was memory CD4+ T cells from blood. Receptors were obtained from an adult in good health and CMV-seropositive. The CDR3 runs from the conserved cysteine through the conserved F or W.

len	v_gene	j_gene	CDR3aa
13	TRBV6-1	TRBJ2-7	CASSTQGIYEQYF
12	TRBV2	TRBJ2-7	CASSGLAGEQYF
13	TRBV12-5	TRBJ1-1	CASGLEGGTEAFF
17	TRBV12-5	TRBJ2-7	CASDLMWTGTNTYEQYF
14	TRBV4-1	TRBJ2-7	CASSLLGSPYEQYF
15	TRBV15	TRBJ2-1	CATSRETSGGGEQFF
11	TRBV11-2	TRBJ1-1	CASSLHREAFF
14	TRBV5-4	TRBJ1-4	CASSSGQPNEKLFF
14	TRBV12-2	TRBJ1-2	CASRLVPPGQGLYF
15	TRBV4-1	TRBJ2-7	CASSQGAGTDYEQYF
15	TRBV19	TRBJ2-1	CASSFKRDSYNEQFF
13	TRBV30	TRBJ1-1	CAWSWRLNTEAFF
15	TRBV4-3	TRBJ2-7	CASSQTLGTSYEQYF
12	TRBV30	TRBJ1-1	CAWSRIGSEAFF
16	TRBV28	TRBJ1-5	CASSRPGWGANQPQHF
19	TRBV21-1	TRBJ2-7	CASSKAGAGLPPSSYEQYF
13	TRBV29-1	TRBJ2-3	CSVGGTLTDTQYF
13	TRBV28	TRBJ1-1	CASSWAVNTEAFF
16	TRBV7-9	TRBJ2-7	CASSLTGALGIGEQYF
16	TRBV5-3	TRBJ2-7	CARSYGRMMSSYEQYF
15	TRBV28	TRBJ1-4	CASSRGGPQNEKLFF
14	TRBV5-1	TRBJ2-3	CASRERETAYTQYF
15	TRBV27	TRBJ2-4	CASSLSRGEGNIQYF
18	TRBV5-1	TRBJ2-6	CASSLRAGGGTGANVLTF
15	TRBV6-1	TRBJ2-5	CASSVLQGAGETQYF
14	TRBV10-3	TRBJ1-2	CAIRAGTANYGYTF
15	TRBV18	TRBJ2-5	CASSPRTGVGETQYF
16	TRBV15	TRBJ2-7	CATSRGPLTDPYEQYF
15	TRBV18	TRBJ1-5	CASSPDRGSGQPQHF
14	TRBV4-1	TRBJ1-1	CASSPGQGNTEAFF